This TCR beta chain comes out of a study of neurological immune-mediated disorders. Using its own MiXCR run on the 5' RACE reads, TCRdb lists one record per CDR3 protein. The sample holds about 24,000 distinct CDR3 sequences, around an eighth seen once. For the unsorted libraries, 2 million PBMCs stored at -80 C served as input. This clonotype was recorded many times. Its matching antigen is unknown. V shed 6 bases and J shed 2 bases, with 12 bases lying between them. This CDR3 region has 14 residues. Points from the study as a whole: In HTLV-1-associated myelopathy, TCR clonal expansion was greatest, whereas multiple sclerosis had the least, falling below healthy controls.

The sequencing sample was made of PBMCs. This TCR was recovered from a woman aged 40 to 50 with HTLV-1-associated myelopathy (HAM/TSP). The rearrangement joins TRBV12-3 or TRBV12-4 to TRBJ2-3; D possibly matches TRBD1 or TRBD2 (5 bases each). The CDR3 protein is CASSTGADTDTQYF. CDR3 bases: TGTGCCAGCAGCACCGGGGCAGACACAGATACGCAGTATTTT.